A single T cell receptor beta chain is shown here with its context. Its antigen is not yet known. No clone much larger than this one lies a single base away; base qualities are absent. CDR1 and CDR2 (MGHDK, SYGVNS) derive from the germline V gene. Germline trimming amounts to 3 bases on V and 3 bases on J, with 10 as the count of junction bases outside the gene matches. The CDR3, cysteine through phenylalanine, is 16 amino acids long. Only the CDR3 DNA stays, 48 bases, in frame from base 1. This sample was taken from a study of post-analysis software for immune sequencing data (dated by TCRdb to the mid-2010s). About the investigation overall: Recorded disease courses included relapsing-remitting, secondary progressive and progressive-relapsing multiple sclerosis, with some patients lacking subtype annotation. A subset of samples was prepared in parallel using single-end sample barcoding, then pooled and co-amplified after Illumina adapter ligation. The patient repertoires were compared against more than 10 previously published healthy control repertoires obtained from donors aged 6 to 25 years. General conclusions and limits of the study: Direct clustering with F measure revealed strong co-clustering of samples prepared in the same batch, which led to a batch-effect correction. Four to six TRBV segments, including TRBV5-6, TRBV5-1 and TRBV20-1, were significantly more frequent in patients than controls. The multiple sclerosis patient group was slightly younger than the control group. Normalized Chao1 diversity was significantly lower in multiple sclerosis patients than controls, suggesting substantial peripheral T-cell clonal expansion.

Receptors were amplified or captured by PCR. The sample was run on an Illumina HiSeq 2500. To reduce PCR and sequencing biases, unique molecular identifiers were built into the TCR beta cDNA libraries. Per 1 to 10 million input T cells, roughly 500,000 cDNA molecules were obtained, such that each molecule approximated one T cell. The same protocol used for the earlier healthy control dataset was applied to prepare and sequence the patient libraries. Within a given batch, samples were prepared together, multiplexed and sequenced on the same HiSeq lane. The authors processed their data as follows. MIGEC handled the raw barcoded reads, throwing out single-read molecular identifier groups before consensus assembly and CDR3 extraction. VDJtools was used for post-analysis of the clonotype tables, with diversity normalized by down-sampling every dataset to the smallest sample size. To correct batch-related cross-sample contamination, repertoire overlap clustering matched CDR3 amino acid sequences but not nucleotide sequences. TCRdb cleaned the public reads at Q25 with fastp, built clones with MiXCR and kept in-frame beta chains. All rows with the same CDR3 protein become a single entry with the most common DNA and genes. The authors' filters were not applied to this entry. The sample table holds some 800,000 distinct CDR3 sequences, of which 46% were seen once. The ten largest clones capture roughly 4.5% of the sample.

To demonstrate the VDJtools post-analysis software, the study profiled TCR beta repertoires from the peripheral blood of about a dozen young patients with multiple sclerosis. The multiple sclerosis patients were children and adolescents ranging in age from 6 to 15 years. The source of this sequence is a girl aged 10 to 17 with multiple sclerosis. The chain uses TRBV25-1 and TRBJ1-1, with TRBD1 matching 7 junction bases. Sequencing was performed on blood. The base sequence is TGTGCCAGCAGTGATCCCCGACAGGGAGCGGACACTGAAGCTTTCTTT. The resulting protein is CASSDPRQGADTEAFF.